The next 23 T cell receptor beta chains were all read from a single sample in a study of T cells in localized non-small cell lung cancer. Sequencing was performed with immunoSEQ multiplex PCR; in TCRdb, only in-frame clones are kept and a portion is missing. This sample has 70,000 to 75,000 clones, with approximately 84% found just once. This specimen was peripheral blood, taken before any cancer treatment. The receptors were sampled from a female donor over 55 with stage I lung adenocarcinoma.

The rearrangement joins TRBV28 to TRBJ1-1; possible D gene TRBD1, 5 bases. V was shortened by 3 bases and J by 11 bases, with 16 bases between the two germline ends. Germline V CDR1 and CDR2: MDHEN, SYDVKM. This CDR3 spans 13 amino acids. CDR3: CASSLYLSREAFF. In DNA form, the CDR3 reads TGTGCCAGCAGTTTGTATCTGAGCAGGGAGGCTTTCTTT.

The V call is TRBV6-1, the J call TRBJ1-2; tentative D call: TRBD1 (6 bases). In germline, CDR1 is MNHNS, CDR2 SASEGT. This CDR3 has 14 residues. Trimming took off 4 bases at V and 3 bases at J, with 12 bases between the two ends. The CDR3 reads CASSGVGGDYGYTF. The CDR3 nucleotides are TGTGCCAGCAGTGGTGTTGGGGGCGACTATGGCTACACCTTC.

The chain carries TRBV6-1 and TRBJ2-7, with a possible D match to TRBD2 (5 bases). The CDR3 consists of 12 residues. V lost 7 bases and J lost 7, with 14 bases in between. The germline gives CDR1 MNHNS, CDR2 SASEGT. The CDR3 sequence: CASTRGFGEQYF. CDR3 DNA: TGTGCCAGCACCCGGGGATTCGGTGAGCAGTACTTC.

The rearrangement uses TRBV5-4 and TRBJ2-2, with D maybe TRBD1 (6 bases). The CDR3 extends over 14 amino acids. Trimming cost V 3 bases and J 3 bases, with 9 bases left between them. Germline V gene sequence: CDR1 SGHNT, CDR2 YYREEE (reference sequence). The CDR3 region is CASSSAGDTGELFF. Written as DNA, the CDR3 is TGTGCCAGCAGCTCCGCAGGGGACACCGGGGAGCTGTTTTTT.

The CDR3 sequence is CASSVGPGQGDYGYTF. The CDR3 DNA follows: TGTGCCAGCAGCGTAGGTCCGGGACAGGGGGACTATGGCTACACCTTC. V is TRBV9 and J is TRBJ1-2; 11 nucleotides line up with TRBD1. This CDR3 is built from 16 residues. The V gene end was trimmed by 0 bases and the J gene end by 3 bases; junction bases not matched to a gene: 4. The V gene's germline CDR1 is SGDLS and CDR2 YYNGEE.

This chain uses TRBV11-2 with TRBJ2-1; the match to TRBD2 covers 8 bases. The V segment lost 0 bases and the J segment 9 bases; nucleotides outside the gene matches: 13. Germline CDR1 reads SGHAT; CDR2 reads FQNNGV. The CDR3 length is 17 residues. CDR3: CASSLDRIGGAQGEQFF. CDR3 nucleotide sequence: TGTGCCAGCAGCTTAGATCGGATCGGGGGGGCCCAGGGTGAGCAGTTCTTC.

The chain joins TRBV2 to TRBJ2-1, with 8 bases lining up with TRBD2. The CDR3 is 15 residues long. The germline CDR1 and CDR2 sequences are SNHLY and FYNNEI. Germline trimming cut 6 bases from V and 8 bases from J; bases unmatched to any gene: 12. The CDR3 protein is CASRTLGAGGHEQFF. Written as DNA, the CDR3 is TGTGCCAGCAGGACCCTTGGGGCGGGAGGACATGAGCAGTTCTTC.

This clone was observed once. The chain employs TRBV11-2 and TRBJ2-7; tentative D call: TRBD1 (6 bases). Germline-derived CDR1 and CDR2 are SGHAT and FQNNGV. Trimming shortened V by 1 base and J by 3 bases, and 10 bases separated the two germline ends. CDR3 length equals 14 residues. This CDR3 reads CASSLVGAIYEQYF. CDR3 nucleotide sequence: TGTGCCAGCAGCTTAGTGGGGGCTATCTACGAGCAGTACTTC.

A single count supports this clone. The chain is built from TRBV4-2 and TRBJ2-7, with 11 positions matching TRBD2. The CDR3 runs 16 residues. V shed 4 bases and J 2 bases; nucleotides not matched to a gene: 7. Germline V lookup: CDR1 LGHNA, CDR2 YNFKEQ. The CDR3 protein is CASSPSGTSGTYEQYF. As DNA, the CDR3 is TGTGCCAGCAGCCCCTCCGGGACTAGCGGTACCTACGAGCAGTACTTC.

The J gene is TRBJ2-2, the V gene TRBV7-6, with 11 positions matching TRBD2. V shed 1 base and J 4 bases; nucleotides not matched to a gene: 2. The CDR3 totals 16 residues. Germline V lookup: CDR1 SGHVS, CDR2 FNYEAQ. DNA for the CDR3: TGTGCCAGCAGCTTAGTTCTAGCGGGGGGCACCGGGGAGCTGTTTTTT. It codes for CASSLVLAGGTGELFF.

The CDR3 spells CASSEALRGANYGYTF. Here the CDR3 DNA reads TGTGCCAGCAGTGAAGCGCTTCGGGGGGCTAACTATGGCTACACCTTC. This chain joins TRBV6-1 and TRBJ1-2; tentatively, D is TRBD1 (5 bases). CDR3 length: 16 amino acids. Trimming took 0 bases from V and 0 from J, leaving 11 bases between them. The V gene's germline CDR1 is MNHNS and CDR2 SASEGT.

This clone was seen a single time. The DNA of the CDR3 is TGTGCCAGCAGTGCCCCCGAGAACACTGAAGCTTTCTTT. Protein sequence: CASSAPENTEAFF. The rearrangement links TRBV6-5 to TRBJ1-1; no definite D call. From germline, CDR1 is MNHEY and CDR2 SVGAGI. There are 13 residues in the CDR3. Trimming pared 5 bases from V and 1 base from J, leaving 8 bases between.

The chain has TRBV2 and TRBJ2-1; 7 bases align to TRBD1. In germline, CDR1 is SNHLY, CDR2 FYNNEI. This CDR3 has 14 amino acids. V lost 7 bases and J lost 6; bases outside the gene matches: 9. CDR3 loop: CASKGDRVSNEQFF. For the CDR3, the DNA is TGTGCCAGCAAGGGAGACAGGGTAAGCAATGAGCAGTTCTTC. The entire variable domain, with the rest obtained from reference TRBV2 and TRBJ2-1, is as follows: EPEVTQTPSHQVTQMGQEVILRCVPISNHLYFYWYRQILGQKVEFLVSFYNNEISEKSEIFDDQFSVERPDGSNFTLKIRSTKLEDSAMYFCASKGDRVSNEQFFGPGTRLTVL.

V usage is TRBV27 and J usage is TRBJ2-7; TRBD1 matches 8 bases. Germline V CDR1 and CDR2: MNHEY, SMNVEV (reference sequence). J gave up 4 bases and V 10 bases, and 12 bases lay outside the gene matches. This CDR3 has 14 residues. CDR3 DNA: TGTGCCACCAGCCTGAGGACAGGGAGTTACGAGCAGTACTTC. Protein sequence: CATSLRTGSYEQYF.

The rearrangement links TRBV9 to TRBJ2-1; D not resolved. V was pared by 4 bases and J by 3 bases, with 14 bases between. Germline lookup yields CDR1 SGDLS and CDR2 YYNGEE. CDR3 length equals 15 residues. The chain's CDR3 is CASSSSRPGYNEQFF. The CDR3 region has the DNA TGTGCCAGCAGCTCCTCCAGGCCGGGCTACAATGAGCAGTTCTTC.

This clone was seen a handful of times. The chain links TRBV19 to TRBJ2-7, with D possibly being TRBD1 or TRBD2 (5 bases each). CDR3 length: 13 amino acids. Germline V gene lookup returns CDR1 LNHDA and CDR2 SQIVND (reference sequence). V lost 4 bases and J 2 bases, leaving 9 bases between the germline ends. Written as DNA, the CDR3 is TGTGCCAGTAGTAGGGGACGAACCTACGAGCAGTACTTC. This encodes CASSRGRTYEQYF.

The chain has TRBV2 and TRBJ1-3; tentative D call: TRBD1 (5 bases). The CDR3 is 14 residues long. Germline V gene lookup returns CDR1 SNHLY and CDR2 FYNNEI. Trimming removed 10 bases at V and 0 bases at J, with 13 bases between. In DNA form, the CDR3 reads TGTGCCACCCGACAGCAAGGCTCTGGAAACACCATATATTTT. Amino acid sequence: CATRQQGSGNTIYF.

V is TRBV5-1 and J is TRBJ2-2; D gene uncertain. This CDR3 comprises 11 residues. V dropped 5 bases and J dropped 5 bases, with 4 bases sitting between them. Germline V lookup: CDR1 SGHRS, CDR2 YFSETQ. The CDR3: CASSVTGELFF. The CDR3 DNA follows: TGCGCCAGCAGTGTAACCGGGGAGCTGTTTTTT.

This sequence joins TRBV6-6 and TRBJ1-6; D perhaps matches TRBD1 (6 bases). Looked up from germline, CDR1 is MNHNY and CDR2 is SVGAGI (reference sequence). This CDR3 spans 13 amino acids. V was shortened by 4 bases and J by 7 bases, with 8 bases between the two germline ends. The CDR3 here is CASSSTGNSPLHF. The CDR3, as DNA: TGTGCCAGCAGTTCTACAGGGAATTCACCCCTCCACTTT.

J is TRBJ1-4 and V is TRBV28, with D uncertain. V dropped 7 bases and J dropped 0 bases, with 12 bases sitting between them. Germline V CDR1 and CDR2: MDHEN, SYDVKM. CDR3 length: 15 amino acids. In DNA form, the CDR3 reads TGTGCCAGCACCCTTCTGCCTGCAACTAATGAAAAACTGTTTTTT. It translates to CASTLLPATNEKLFF. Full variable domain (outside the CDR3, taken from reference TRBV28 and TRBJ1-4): DVKVTQSSRYLVKRTGEKVFLECVQDMDHENMFWYRQDPGLGLRLIYFSYDVKMKEKGDIPEGYSVSREKKERFSLILESASTNQTSMYLCASTLLPATNEKLFFGSGTQLSVL.

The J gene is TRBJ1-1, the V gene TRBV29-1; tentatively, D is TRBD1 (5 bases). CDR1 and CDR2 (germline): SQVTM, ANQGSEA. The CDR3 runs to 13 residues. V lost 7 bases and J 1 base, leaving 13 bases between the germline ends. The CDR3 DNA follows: TGCAGCGCGGCCGAGGGGACGAACACTGAAGCTTTCTTT. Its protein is CSAAEGTNTEAFF. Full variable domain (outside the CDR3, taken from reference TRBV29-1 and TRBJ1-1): SAVISQKPSRDICQRGTSLTIQCQVDSQVTMMFWYRQQPGQSLTLIATANQGSEATYESGFVIDKFPISRPNLTFSTLTVSNMSPEDSSIYLCSAAEGTNTEAFFGQGTRLTVV.

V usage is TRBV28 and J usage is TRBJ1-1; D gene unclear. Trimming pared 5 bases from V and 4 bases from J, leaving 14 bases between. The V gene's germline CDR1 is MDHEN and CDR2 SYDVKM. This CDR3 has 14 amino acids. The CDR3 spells CASSRRAWSTEAFF. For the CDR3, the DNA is TGTGCCAGCAGTCGTCGGGCCTGGAGCACTGAAGCTTTCTTT.

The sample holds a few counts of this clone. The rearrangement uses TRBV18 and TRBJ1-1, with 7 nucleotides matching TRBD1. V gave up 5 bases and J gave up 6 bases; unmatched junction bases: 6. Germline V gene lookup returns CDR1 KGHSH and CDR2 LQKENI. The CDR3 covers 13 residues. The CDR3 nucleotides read TGTGCCAGCTCAACAACAGGGGAATCTGAAGCTTTCTTT. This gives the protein CASSTTGESEAFF.